The T cell receptor beta chain described here comes from a study of control samples from healthy donors and cancer patients (dated by TCRdb to between 2020 and 2021). Comment on this clone: It has no known antigen specificity. There are no base qualities to consult, and no much larger clone falls within one base.

The CDR3 starts with the cysteine, ends with the phenylalanine, and has 15 residues. Just CDR3 DNA is preserved here, 45 bases in frame from base 1. V drops 6 bases and J drops 6 bases, leaving 15 bases in between. CDR1 MNHEY and CDR2 SMNVEV are derived from the germline V gene (reference sequence). The library was made by the immunoSEQ multiplex PCR assay. TCRdb obtained this table from immuneACCESS and retained in-frame rearrangements with V and J assigned. These tables miss some clones; where compared with another copy, unresolved V genes account for less than half of the shortfall, and the remainder is unexplained. Across this sample there are tens of thousands of clones, with over 90% seen only once. 2.8% of the sample lies in the top ten.

The rearranged chain carries TRBV27 and TRBJ1-6, with TRBD1 as a weak D call on 6 bases. Sequencing was done on a sample of blood. The source is a woman aged 25 to 39 in good health. The CDR3 reads as follows: CASSTPRGPNSPLHF. The nucleotide sequence reads as follows: TGTGCCAGCAGCACCCCCCGGGGGCCTAATTCACCCCTCCACTTT.